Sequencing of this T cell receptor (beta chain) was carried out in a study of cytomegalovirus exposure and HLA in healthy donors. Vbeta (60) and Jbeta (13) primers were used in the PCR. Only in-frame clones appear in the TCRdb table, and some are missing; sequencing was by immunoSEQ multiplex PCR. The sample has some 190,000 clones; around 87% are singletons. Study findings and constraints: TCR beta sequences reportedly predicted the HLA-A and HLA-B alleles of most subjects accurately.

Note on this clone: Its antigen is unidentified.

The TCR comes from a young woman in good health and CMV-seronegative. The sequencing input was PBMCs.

CDR3 nucleotides: TGTGCCAGCAGCTATCCCTTTAGCGGGAGGCGGGTCACCTACAATGAGCAGTTCTTC. This gives the protein CASSYPFSGRRVTYNEQFF. V is TRBV7-9 and J is TRBJ2-1, with 10 bases identical to TRBD2. V was clipped by 4 bases and J by 2 bases; unmatched bases: 14. This CDR3 region has 19 residues. Germline CDR1 reads SEHNR; CDR2 reads FQNEAQ (reference sequence).